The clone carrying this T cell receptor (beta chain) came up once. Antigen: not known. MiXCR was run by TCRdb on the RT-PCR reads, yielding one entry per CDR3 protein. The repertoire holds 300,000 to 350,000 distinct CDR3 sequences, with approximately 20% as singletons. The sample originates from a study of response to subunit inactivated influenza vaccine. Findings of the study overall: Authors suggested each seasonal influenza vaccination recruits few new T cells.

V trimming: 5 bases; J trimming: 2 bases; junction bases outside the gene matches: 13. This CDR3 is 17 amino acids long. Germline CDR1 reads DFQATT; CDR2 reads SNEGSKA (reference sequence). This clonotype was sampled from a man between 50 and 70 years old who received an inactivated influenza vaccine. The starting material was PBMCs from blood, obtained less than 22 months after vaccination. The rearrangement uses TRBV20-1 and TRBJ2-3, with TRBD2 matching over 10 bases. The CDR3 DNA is TGCAGTGCTGTAGACGGGACTAGCGACTTTTTCACAGATACGCAGTATTTT. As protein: CSAVDGTSDFFTDTQYF.